The 26 T cell receptor beta chains below all came from one sample that was sequenced in a study of blood T cell repertoires in COVID-19. The data were produced by immunoSEQ multiplex PCR, yet TCRdb's version contains in-frame clones alone and is incomplete. The sample records roughly 20,000 clones, around 80% being singletons. Sequences were obtained from peripheral blood. The origin of the receptors is a man in his 60s with active COVID-19.

The chain links TRBV28 to TRBJ2-7, with 11 bases that match TRBD2. Germline-derived CDR1 and CDR2 are MDHEN and SYDVKM. Losses at the gene ends were 6 bases for V and 9 bases for J; bases not matched to a gene: 4. The CDR3 has 12 residues. In nucleotides, the CDR3 is TGTGCCAGCAGCGTGGGGACTAGCGGGCAGTACTTC. Translated, it gives CASSVGTSGQYF.

This clone was observed a single time. The chain combines TRBV7-9 with TRBJ1-1; D is perhaps TRBD1 (6 bases). CDR1 is SEHNR and CDR2 is FQNEAQ in the germline V gene (reference sequence). Trimming left V 1 base short and J 2 bases short, with 11 bases between. The CDR3 sequence is 15 residues long. The CDR3 DNA is TGTGCCAGCAGCTTAGTCGCAGGGGCAAACACTGAAGCTTTCTTT. Its protein product is CASSLVAGANTEAFF.

V usage is TRBV7-8 and J usage is TRBJ2-7, with TRBD1 matching over 10 bases. The CDR3 has 13 amino acids. Trimming cost V 3 bases and J 7 bases; bases outside gene matches: 3. Germline values: CDR1 SGHVS, CDR2 FQNEAQ. CDR3 bases: TGTGCCAGCAGCTTCGGGACAGGGGCTGAGCAGTACTTC. Its translation: CASSFGTGAEQYF.

Only one count was recorded for this clone. J is TRBJ2-2 and V is TRBV19; D is undetermined. This CDR3 contains 14 residues. In germline, CDR1 is LNHDA, CDR2 SQIVND (reference sequence). Deletions cut 8 bases from V and 6 bases from J, with 16 bases between. The CDR3 DNA follows: TGTGCCAGTGGTCACCCGAACCGGGCCGGGGAGCTGTTTTTT. The encoded protein is CASGHPNRAGELFF.

V usage is TRBV9 and J usage is TRBJ2-3, with TRBD1 identical over 8 bases. CDR1 SGDLS and CDR2 YYNGEE come from the germline V gene. The CDR3 has 15 amino acids. Trimming took 4 bases from V and 0 from J; bases not matched to a gene: 4. CDR3 protein: CASSRTGLSTDTQYF. The CDR3 bases are TGTGCCAGCAGCAGGACAGGGCTCAGCACAGATACGCAGTATTTT.

This clone was seen more than once but under ten times. J is TRBJ1-2 and V is TRBV24-1, with no clear D. CDR3 size: 13 residues. Germline CDR1 and CDR2: KGHDR and SFDVKD. Trimming left V 7 bases short and J 4 bases short, with 12 bases between. In nucleotides, the CDR3 is TGTGCCACCAGGAGAACCGGGTTCTATGGCTACACCTTC. This sequence encodes CATRRTGFYGYTF.

V is TRBV9 and J is TRBJ2-5; the match to TRBD2 covers 13 bases. The CDR3 has 16 residues. Trimming took 3 bases from V and 3 from J; bases not matched to a gene: 5. The germline gives CDR1 SGDLS, CDR2 YYNGEE. Here the CDR3 reads CASSERGTSGKETQYF. Written as DNA, the CDR3 is TGTGCCAGCAGCGAGCGCGGGACTAGCGGGAAAGAGACCCAGTACTTC.

The chain carries TRBV3-1 (or the pseudogene TRBV3-2) and TRBJ1-2, with D unclear. The V end was cut by 0 bases, the J end by 0 bases, with 8 bases between. CDR1 is LGHDT, CDR2 YNNKEL, per germline (reference sequence). The CDR3 totals 15 residues. This CDR3 reads CASSQDPHTNYGYTF. Written as DNA, the CDR3 is TGTGCCAGCAGCCAAGATCCCCACACTAACTATGGCTACACCTTC.

The genes are TRBV7-9 and TRBJ2-7; 11 nucleotides agree with TRBD2. The germline CDR1 and CDR2 sequences are SEHNR and FQNEAQ (reference sequence). The CDR3 runs 19 residues. The trim removed 5 bases at V and 2 bases at J, leaving 17 bases unmatched. CDR3 nucleotide sequence: TGTGCCAGCAGCCGGTGGCCGGCTAGCGGGAGGCATCCCACCTACGAGCAGTACTTC. As protein: CASSRWPASGRHPTYEQYF.

The chain has TRBV29-1 and TRBJ2-3, with D possibly TRBD1 on 5 matching bases. V was trimmed by 2 bases and J by 2 bases, leaving 8 bases between them. CDR1 and CDR2 (germline): SQVTM, ANQGSEA. CDR3 length: 13 amino acids. In DNA, the CDR3 is TGCAGCGTTGAAAAGGGGTACACAGATACGCAGTATTTT. Translating it yields CSVEKGYTDTQYF.

This clone has just a few counts. The chain uses TRBV4-1 and TRBJ2-2; possibly TRBD1 for D (5 bases). Germline V gene sequence: CDR1 MGHRA, CDR2 YSYEKL. This CDR3 spans 14 amino acids. The germline V and J ends were trimmed by 0 bases and 6 bases, with 8 bases remaining between them. The CDR3 nucleotides are TGCGCCAGCAGCCAAGATGCAGGGTCCGGGGAGCTGTTTTTT. This codes for CASSQDAGSGELFF.

This clone was counted a few times. V is TRBV3-1 (or the pseudogene TRBV3-2) and J is TRBJ2-7; 13 nucleotides match TRBD2. Per germline, CDR1 LGHDT and CDR2 YNNKEL (reference sequence). J gave up 4 bases and V 8 bases, and 11 bases lay outside the gene matches. CDR3 length: 16 amino acids. CDR3 in DNA: TGTGCCAGCCGAGGGACTAGCGGGACCTCCTGGTACGAGCAGTACTTC. It translates to CASRGTSGTSWYEQYF.

As DNA, the CDR3 is TGCGCCAGCGGACAGGAATCCGGGACTAGCGAGAGATTAACCCCCAATGAGCAGTTCTTC. It encodes CASGQESGTSERLTPNEQFF. V is TRBV23-1 and J is TRBJ2-1, with 10 bases fitting TRBD2. Being an ORF, TRBV23-1 has a function that is uncertain. The CDR3 spans 20 residues. The V and J ends lost 8 bases and 6 bases, in that order; junction bases with no gene match: 25.

The rearrangement uses TRBV4-2 and TRBJ2-1, with 8 bases aligning to TRBD2. V gave up 0 bases and J gave up 2 bases; unmatched junction bases: 3. The CDR3 is 16 residues long. CDR1 and CDR2 from the germline V gene are LGHNA and YNFKEQ. Written as DNA, the CDR3 is TGTGCCAGCAGCCAAGAAAGCGGGAGTACCTACAATGAGCAGTTCTTC. Amino acid sequence: CASSQESGSTYNEQFF.

This sequence joins TRBV5-4 and TRBJ2-5, with 10 bases identical to TRBD2. V lost 4 bases, J lost 7 bases, and 10 bases stayed unmatched. The length of the CDR3 is 15 residues. Germline CDR1 reads SGHNT; CDR2 reads YYREEE (reference sequence). The CDR3 protein is CASSPGGTSVGTQYF. CDR3 coding DNA: TGTGCCAGCAGCCCCGGAGGGACTAGCGTAGGGACCCAGTACTTC.

The gene calls are TRBV6-5 and TRBJ1-4, with 9 bases that match TRBD1. This CDR3 is built from 15 residues. After removal of 0 bases from V and 8 bases from J, the junction contained 4 bases not matched to a gene. CDR1 is MNHEY, CDR2 SVGAGI, per germline. The chain's CDR3 is CASSYSGTGREKLFF. Written as DNA, the CDR3 is TGTGCCAGCAGTTACTCCGGGACAGGGAGGGAAAAACTGTTTTTT.

This chain joins TRBV11-3 and TRBJ1-3; a possible D gene is TRBD1 (6 bases). The CDR3 has 15 residues. Germline assignment: CDR1 SGHNT and CDR2 YENEEA. V dropped 5 bases and J dropped 4 bases, with 15 bases sitting between them. CDR3 coding DNA: TGTGCCAGCAGCGCATCAACAGGGTACGGAAACACCATATATTTT. It is translated as CASSASTGYGNTIYF.

CDR3: CASSQGGSYDYGYTF. CDR3 DNA: TGCGCCAGCAGCCAGGGAGGCAGCTACGACTATGGCTACACCTTC. The rearrangement links TRBV4-3 to TRBJ1-2; unclear D gene. The germline gives CDR1 LGHNA, CDR2 YSLEER. The CDR3 length is 15 residues. Trimming removed 3 bases from V and 3 bases from J, with 14 bases in between.

The sample holds one count of this clone. This rearrangement joins TRBV28 to TRBJ2-3; D ambiguous. Trimming removed 5 bases from V and 4 bases from J, with 19 bases in between. The CDR3 contains 16 residues. The germline gives CDR1 MDHEN, CDR2 SYDVKM. The CDR3 DNA follows: TGTGCCAGCAGTCCCCTGATGGGCTCCTCGGCAGATACGCAGTATTTT. This gives the protein CASSPLMGSSADTQYF.

V and J are TRBV6-5 and TRBJ1-6; 7 bases are a match to TRBD1. Losses at the gene ends were 5 bases for V and 6 bases for J; bases not matched to a gene: 7. This CDR3 spans 15 amino acids. CDR1 is MNHEY, CDR2 SVGAGI, per germline. CDR3 in DNA: TGTGCCAGCAGTCCCCGGGACAGAAGTAATTCACCCCTCCACTTT. It yields the protein CASSPRDRSNSPLHF.

This clone was recorded once. The V and J genes are TRBV7-3 and TRBJ2-2, with D perhaps matching TRBD1 (6 bases). This CDR3 is 14 amino acids long. The V end was cut by 6 bases, the J end by 6 bases, with 14 bases between. The germline V gene encodes CDR1 SGHTA and CDR2 FQGTGA. This CDR3 reads CASSTGTSPGELFF. CDR3 bases: TGTGCCAGCAGTACCGGGACATCCCCCGGGGAGCTGTTTTTT.

This clone was picked up one time. CDR3 sequence reads: CATSDAGGPFYEQYF. CDR3 in DNA: TGTGCCACCAGTGACGCGGGAGGGCCCTTTTACGAGCAGTACTTC. The chain carries TRBV24-1 and TRBJ2-7, with 9 positions matching TRBD2. The CDR3 covers 15 residues. CDR1 is KGHDR and CDR2 is SFDVKD in the germline V gene. V dropped 4 bases and J dropped 4; count of bases not matched to a gene: 7.

Written as DNA, the CDR3 is TGTGCCAGCGGGGGGGGGCTACATGGCTACACCTTC. Protein: CASGGGLHGYTF. The V gene is TRBV28, the J gene TRBJ1-2; maybe TRBD1 (6 bases). The V gene lost 8 bases and the J gene lost 6 bases, with 13 bases spanning the gap. This CDR3 has 12 residues. Germline CDR1 MDHEN, CDR2 SYDVKM.

This clone was observed once. The chain recombines TRBV6-5 with TRBJ2-1; 10 bases agree with TRBD2. CDR1 MNHEY and CDR2 SVGAGI come from the germline V gene. V shed 4 bases, J shed 7 bases, and the junction held 10 bases outside the gene matches. The CDR3 sequence is 16 residues long. The CDR3 loop reads CASSFAPPSGGNEQFF. DNA of the CDR3: TGTGCCAGCAGTTTCGCCCCGCCTAGCGGGGGTAATGAGCAGTTCTTC.

The chain uses TRBV5-8 and TRBJ2-5, with D hard to call. Deletions cut 1 base from V and 4 bases from J, with 2 bases between. Germline V lookup: CDR1 SGHTS, CDR2 YDEGEE. CDR3 length: 11 residues. CDR3 DNA sequence: TGTGCCAGCAGCTTGCGAGAGACCCAGTACTTC. Translating it yields CASSLRETQYF.

V usage is TRBV7-9 and J usage is TRBJ2-3; D call uncertain. CDR1 is SEHNR and CDR2 is FQNEAQ in the germline V gene (reference sequence). Trimming stripped 1 base from V and 2 bases from J, with 10 bases between. CDR3 size: 15 residues. As DNA, the CDR3 is TGTGCCAGCAGCTTAGGTTCGGTCTACACAGATACGCAGTATTTT. Protein: CASSLGSVYTDTQYF.